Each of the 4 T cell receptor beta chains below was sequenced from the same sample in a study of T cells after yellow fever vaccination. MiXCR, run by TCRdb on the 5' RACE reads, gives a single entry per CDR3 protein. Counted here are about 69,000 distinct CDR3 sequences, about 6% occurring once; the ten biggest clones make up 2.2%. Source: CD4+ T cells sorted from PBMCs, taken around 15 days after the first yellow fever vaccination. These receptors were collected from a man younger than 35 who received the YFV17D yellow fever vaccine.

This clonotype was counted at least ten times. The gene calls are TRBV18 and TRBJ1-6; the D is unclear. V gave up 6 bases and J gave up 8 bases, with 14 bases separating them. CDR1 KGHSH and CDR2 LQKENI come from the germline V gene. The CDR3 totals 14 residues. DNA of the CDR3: TGTGCCAGCTCGCAAGCCGGCTTGGATTCACCCCTCCACTTT. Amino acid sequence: CASSQAGLDSPLHF.

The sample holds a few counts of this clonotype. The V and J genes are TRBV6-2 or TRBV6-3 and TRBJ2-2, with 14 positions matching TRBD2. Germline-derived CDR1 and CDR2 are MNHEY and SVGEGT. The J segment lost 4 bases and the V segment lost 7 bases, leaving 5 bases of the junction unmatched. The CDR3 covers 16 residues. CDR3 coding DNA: TGTGCCAGCACCTGGGGACTAGCGGGGGTCACCGGGGAGCTGTTTTTT. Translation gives CASTWGLAGVTGELFF.

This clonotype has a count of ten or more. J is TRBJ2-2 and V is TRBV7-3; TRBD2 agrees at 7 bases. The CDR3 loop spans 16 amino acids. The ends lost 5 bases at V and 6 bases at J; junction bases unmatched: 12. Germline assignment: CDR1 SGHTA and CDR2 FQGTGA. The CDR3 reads CASSLLTSSLSGELFF. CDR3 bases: TGTGCCAGCAGCCTCCTGACTAGCTCTTTATCCGGGGAGCTGTTTTTT. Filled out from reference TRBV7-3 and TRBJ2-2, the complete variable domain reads GAGVSQTPSNKVTEKGKYVELRCDPISGHTALYWYRQSLGQGPEFLIYFQGTGAADDSGLPNDRFFAVRPEGSVSTLKIQRTERGDSAVYLCASSLLTSSLSGELFFGEGSRLTVL.

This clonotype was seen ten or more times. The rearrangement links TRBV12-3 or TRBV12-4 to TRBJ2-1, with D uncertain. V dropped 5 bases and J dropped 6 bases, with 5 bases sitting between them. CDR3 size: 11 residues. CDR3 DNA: TGTGCCAGCAGTCAATTCAATGAGCAGTTCTTC. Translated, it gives CASSQFNEQFF.